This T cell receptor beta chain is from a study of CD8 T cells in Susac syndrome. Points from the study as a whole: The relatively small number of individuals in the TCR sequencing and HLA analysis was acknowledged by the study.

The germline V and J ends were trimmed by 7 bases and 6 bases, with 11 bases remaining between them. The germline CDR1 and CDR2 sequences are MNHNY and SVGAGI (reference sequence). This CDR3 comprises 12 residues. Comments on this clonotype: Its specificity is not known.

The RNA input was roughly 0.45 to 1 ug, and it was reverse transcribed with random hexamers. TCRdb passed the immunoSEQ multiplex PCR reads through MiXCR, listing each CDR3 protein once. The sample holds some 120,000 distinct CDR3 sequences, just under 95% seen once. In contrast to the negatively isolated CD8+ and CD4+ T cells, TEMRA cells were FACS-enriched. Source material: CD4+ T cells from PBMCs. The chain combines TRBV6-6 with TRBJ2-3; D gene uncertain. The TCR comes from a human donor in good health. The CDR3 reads CASTDPADTQYF. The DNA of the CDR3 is TGTGCCAGCACCGACCCTGCGGATACGCAGTATTTT.